Listed below are T cell receptor beta chains from one sample, sequenced in a study of blood T cell repertoires in COVID-19. TCRdb's copy holds only in-frame clones and misses some; the assay was immunoSEQ multiplex PCR. The repertoire holds more than 110,000 clones, with about three quarters as singletons. The sequencing input was peripheral blood. The receptors originated from a woman of 80 years or more with active or convalescent COVID-19. The CDR3 runs from the conserved cysteine through the conserved F or W. A D gene is named only where the DNA matches it firmly. Size tells how often a clone was seen (once, few, many) or the class of an expanded clone, and some rows leave it out.

clone_size: few; cdr3_length: 23; v_call: TRBV13; j_call: TRBJ2-1; d_call: TRBD2; cdr3_nt: TGTGCCAGCAGCCGAATAACCCCAGACCCGGGACTAGCGGGGGCCCATGGATTCGATGAGCAGTTCTTC; cdr3_aa: CASSRITPDPGLAGAHGFDEQFF
clone_size: -; cdr3_length: 16; v_call: TRBV3-1/TRBV3-2; j_call: TRBJ1-3; d_call: TRBD1; cdr3_nt: TGTGCCAGCAGCCAGGACAGGACTCACTCTGGAAACACCATATATTTT; cdr3_aa: CASSQDRTHSGNTIYF
clone_size: -; cdr3_length: 16; v_call: TRBV6-5; j_call: TRBJ1-1; d_call: TRBD1; cdr3_nt: TGTGCCAGCAGTTACGGTACCGGGACAGGGGACACTGAAGCTTTCTTT; cdr3_aa: CASSYGTGTGDTEAFF
clone_size: -; cdr3_length: 15; v_call: TRBV7-8; j_call: TRBJ1-1; d_call: -; cdr3_nt: TGTGCCAGCAGCCGATATACAGCAGTGAACACTGAAGCTTTCTTT; cdr3_aa: CASSRYTAVNTEAFF
clone_size: -; cdr3_length: 17; v_call: TRBV11-3; j_call: TRBJ2-1; d_call: TRBD2; cdr3_nt: TGTGCCAGCAGCTTAGATCGGGGACTAGCGGGGAACAATGAGCAGTTCTTC; cdr3_aa: CASSLDRGLAGNNEQFF
clone_size: few; cdr3_length: 14; v_call: TRBV2; j_call: TRBJ1-2; d_call: -; cdr3_nt: TGTGCCAGCAGTGAAGGAAAATGGCCCTATGGCTACACCTTC; cdr3_aa: CASSEGKWPYGYTF
clone_size: -; cdr3_length: 17; v_call: TRBV30; j_call: TRBJ1-5; d_call: TRBD1; cdr3_nt: TGTGCCTGGAGTCCGTTACAGGGGATAATGAGCAATCAGCCCCAGCATTTT; cdr3_aa: CAWSPLQGIMSNQPQHF
clone_size: -; cdr3_length: 15; v_call: TRBV19; j_call: TRBJ2-1; d_call: TRBD2; cdr3_nt: TGTGCCAGTAGTATCACGCGGGGGACGAACAATGAGCAGTTCTTC; cdr3_aa: CASSITRGTNNEQFF
clone_size: few; cdr3_length: 14; v_call: TRBV2; j_call: TRBJ2-2; d_call: -; cdr3_nt: TGTGCCAGCAGGTGGCAGTTCCACACCGGGGAGCTGTTTTTT; cdr3_aa: CASRWQFHTGELFF
clone_size: -; cdr3_length: 16; v_call: TRBV27; j_call: TRBJ2-5; d_call: -; cdr3_nt: TGTGCCAGCAGTTCCGTCCGGGGGGCCGGCAGGGAGACCCAGTACTTC; cdr3_aa: CASSSVRGAGRETQYF
clone_size: -; cdr3_length: 14; v_call: TRBV6-1; j_call: TRBJ1-1; d_call: -; cdr3_nt: TGTGCCAGCAGTTTTGCGACGGGTAACACTGAAGCTTTCTTT; cdr3_aa: CASSFATGNTEAFF
clone_size: once; cdr3_length: 18; v_call: TRBV14; j_call: TRBJ1-2; d_call: -; cdr3_nt: TGTGCCAGCAGCCAAGATTATGGTAGCAGTGCATTCGGCTATGGCTACACCTTC; cdr3_aa: CASSQDYGSSAFGYGYTF
clone_size: -; cdr3_length: 15; v_call: TRBV15; j_call: TRBJ2-7; d_call: TRBD1; cdr3_nt: TGTGCCACCAGCAACCAGGACAGGGGGCACTACGAGCAGTACTTC; cdr3_aa: CATSNQDRGHYEQYF
clone_size: -; cdr3_length: 14; v_call: TRBV5-6; j_call: TRBJ1-2; d_call: -; cdr3_nt: TGTGCCAGCAGCTTGGGCAGGGCTGACTATGGCTACACCTTC; cdr3_aa: CASSLGRADYGYTF
clone_size: few; cdr3_length: 15; v_call: TRBV7-3; j_call: TRBJ2-3; d_call: TRBD1; cdr3_nt: TGTGCCAGCAGCGTGACAGGGCCTAACACAGATACGCAGTATTTT; cdr3_aa: CASSVTGPNTDTQYF
clone_size: -; cdr3_length: 14; v_call: TRBV5-6; j_call: TRBJ1-1; d_call: -; cdr3_nt: TGTGCCAGCAGCTTGGACCAGGTGAACACTGAAGCTTTCTTT; cdr3_aa: CASSLDQVNTEAFF
clone_size: -; cdr3_length: 13; v_call: TRBV27; j_call: TRBJ1-4; d_call: TRBD1; cdr3_nt: TGTGCCAGCAGTTTGGACAGGGCTCGTAAACTGTTTTTT; cdr3_aa: CASSLDRARKLFF
clone_size: -; cdr3_length: 11; v_call: TRBV20-1; j_call: TRBJ2-3; d_call: -; cdr3_nt: TGCGGGCATTTGGGCCCAGATACGCAGTATTTT; cdr3_aa: CGHLGPDTQYF
clone_size: -; cdr3_length: 16; v_call: TRBV19; j_call: TRBJ2-4; d_call: -; cdr3_nt: TGTGCCAGTAGTGGGCTGAGGGCTGTAGCCAAAAACATTCAGTACTTC; cdr3_aa: CASSGLRAVAKNIQYF
clone_size: -; cdr3_length: 16; v_call: TRBV24-1; j_call: TRBJ2-3; d_call: -; cdr3_nt: TGTGCCACCAGTGACCTAGGGACAACTAGCACAGATACGCAGTATTTT; cdr3_aa: CATSDLGTTSTDTQYF
clone_size: few; cdr3_length: 15; v_call: TRBV14; j_call: TRBJ2-2; d_call: -; cdr3_nt: TGTGCCAGCAGCCTCAGGGGGGCGGACACCGGGGAGCTGTTTTTT; cdr3_aa: CASSLRGADTGELFF
clone_size: -; cdr3_length: 13; v_call: TRBV30; j_call: TRBJ1-5; d_call: -; cdr3_nt: TGTGCCTGGGGAGGGCGGGGCAATCAGCCCCAGCATTTT; cdr3_aa: CAWGGRGNQPQHF
clone_size: -; cdr3_length: 14; v_call: TRBV9; j_call: TRBJ1-5; d_call: -; cdr3_nt: TGTGCCAGCAGCGTAGTGCCAGACAATCAGCCCCAGCATTTT; cdr3_aa: CASSVVPDNQPQHF
clone_size: -; cdr3_length: 14; v_call: TRBV28; j_call: TRBJ1-2; d_call: -; cdr3_nt: TGTGCCAGCAGTTTCGGCCGGATCGAGGGAGGCTACACCTTC; cdr3_aa: CASSFGRIEGGYTF
clone_size: many; cdr3_length: 18; v_call: TRBV4-3; j_call: TRBJ2-7; d_call: TRBD2; cdr3_nt: TGCGCCAGCAGCCAAGATCAGAGCGCGGGGGGAAGCTCCTACGAGCAGTACTTC; cdr3_aa: CASSQDQSAGGSSYEQYF
clone_size: -; cdr3_length: 17; v_call: TRBV15; j_call: TRBJ2-7; d_call: -; cdr3_nt: TGTGCCACCAGCAGAGATGTGCAGGGCAATAGGCCCTACGAGCAGTACTTC; cdr3_aa: CATSRDVQGNRPYEQYF
clone_size: -; cdr3_length: 14; v_call: TRBV5-4; j_call: TRBJ2-3; d_call: -; cdr3_nt: TGTGCCAGCAGCCTTTGGGGGGGCGCAGATACGCAGTATTTT; cdr3_aa: CASSLWGGADTQYF
clone_size: -; cdr3_length: 15; v_call: TRBV29-1; j_call: TRBJ1-2; d_call: TRBD1; cdr3_nt: TGCAGCGTTGCCCTCCCAAGGACAGGAGATAATGGCTACACCTTC; cdr3_aa: CSVALPRTGDNGYTF
clone_size: few; cdr3_length: 15; v_call: TRBV7-2; j_call: TRBJ1-4; d_call: -; cdr3_nt: TGTGCCAGCAGCTTACGAGGCAGTTCCAATGAAAAACTGTTTTTT; cdr3_aa: CASSLRGSSNEKLFF
clone_size: -; cdr3_length: 14; v_call: TRBV30; j_call: TRBJ2-7; d_call: -; cdr3_nt: TGTGCCTGGAGTGTAAGACGGGACTCCTACGAGCAGTACTTC; cdr3_aa: CAWSVRRDSYEQYF
clone_size: -; cdr3_length: 15; v_call: TRBV6-4; j_call: TRBJ2-2; d_call: TRBD2; cdr3_nt: TGTGCCAGCAGTGTTGCGGGGGCGAACACCGGGGAGCTGTTTTTT; cdr3_aa: CASSVAGANTGELFF
clone_size: once; cdr3_length: 16; v_call: TRBV4-3; j_call: TRBJ2-7; d_call: TRBD1; cdr3_nt: TGCGCCAGCAGCCGAATATCGGGGACAGCATCCTACGAGCAGTACTTC; cdr3_aa: CASSRISGTASYEQYF
clone_size: -; cdr3_length: 13; v_call: TRBV5-4; j_call: TRBJ1-1; d_call: -; cdr3_nt: TGTGCCAGCAGCCTCGGGAGGGTCACTGAAGCTTTCTTT; cdr3_aa: CASSLGRVTEAFF
clone_size: -; cdr3_length: 11; v_call: TRBV28; j_call: TRBJ1-1; d_call: -; cdr3_nt: TGTGCCAGCGGAGGCCTCACTGAAGCTTTCTTT; cdr3_aa: CASGGLTEAFF
clone_size: few; cdr3_length: 12; v_call: TRBV29-1; j_call: TRBJ1-1; d_call: TRBD1; cdr3_nt: TGCAGCGTTGCCAGGGGGGACCCTGAAGCTTTCTTT; cdr3_aa: CSVARGDPEAFF
clone_size: -; cdr3_length: 15; v_call: TRBV5-6; j_call: TRBJ2-5; d_call: TRBD1; cdr3_nt: TGTGCCAGCAGATCGGACAGGGGATTTTTTGAGACCCAGTACTTC; cdr3_aa: CASRSDRGFFETQYF
clone_size: -; cdr3_length: 16; v_call: TRBV2; j_call: TRBJ1-5; d_call: -; cdr3_nt: TGTGCCAGCACCGGCGGGACCGCAAGTTACAATCAGCCCCAGCATTTT; cdr3_aa: CASTGGTASYNQPQHF
clone_size: -; cdr3_length: 14; v_call: TRBV19; j_call: TRBJ1-2; d_call: -; cdr3_nt: TGTGCCAGTACCTCCCAGACAACTAACTATGGCTACACCTTC; cdr3_aa: CASTSQTTNYGYTF
clone_size: -; cdr3_length: 14; v_call: TRBV28; j_call: TRBJ2-1; d_call: TRBD1; cdr3_nt: TGTGCCAGCAGTTTATCCTTATTCCAGGGACAGGGGGTCTTC; cdr3_aa: CASSLSLFQGQGVF
clone_size: once; cdr3_length: 15; v_call: TRBV9; j_call: TRBJ2-7; d_call: -; cdr3_nt: TGTGCCAGCAGCGCCATTTCAAAGAGCTCCTACGAGCAGTACTTC; cdr3_aa: CASSAISKSSYEQYF
clone_size: -; cdr3_length: 14; v_call: TRBV18; j_call: TRBJ2-5; d_call: -; cdr3_nt: TGTGCCAGCTCACCAGGGACGCGGGGAGAGACCCAGTACTTC; cdr3_aa: CASSPGTRGETQYF
clone_size: -; cdr3_length: 13; v_call: TRBV28; j_call: TRBJ1-1; d_call: -; cdr3_nt: TGTGCCAGCAGTTCTGAGCTTCCTCCGTGGGCTTTCTTT; cdr3_aa: CASSSELPPWAFF
clone_size: -; cdr3_length: 16; v_call: TRBV19; j_call: TRBJ1-1; d_call: TRBD1; cdr3_nt: TGTGCCAGTAGTAGGGGACAGTGGCGGGTGAACACTGAAGCTTTCTTT; cdr3_aa: CASSRGQWRVNTEAFF
clone_size: -; cdr3_length: 14; v_call: TRBV3-1/TRBV3-2; j_call: TRBJ2-5; d_call: TRBD1; cdr3_nt: TGTGCCAGCAGCCTGCGGACAGGTCAAGAGACCCAGTACTTC; cdr3_aa: CASSLRTGQETQYF
clone_size: -; cdr3_length: 14; v_call: TRBV5-1; j_call: TRBJ1-2; d_call: TRBD1; cdr3_nt: TGCGCCAGCAGCTTAGACAGGGCAGGTCGGAGCTACACCTTC; cdr3_aa: CASSLDRAGRSYTF
clone_size: -; cdr3_length: 16; v_call: TRBV4-1; j_call: TRBJ1-5; d_call: -; cdr3_nt: TGCGCCAGCAGCCAAGGTCAGGACAGATACAATCAGCCCCAGCATTTT; cdr3_aa: CASSQGQDRYNQPQHF
clone_size: once; cdr3_length: 11; v_call: TRBV6-6; j_call: TRBJ1-5; d_call: -; cdr3_nt: TGTGCCAGCAGGAGTGATCAGCCCCAGCATTTT; cdr3_aa: CASRSDQPQHF
clone_size: few; cdr3_length: 13; v_call: TRBV28; j_call: TRBJ2-7; d_call: -; cdr3_nt: TGTGCCAGCAGTTTGGATAGCGTTCGGGAGCAGTACTTC; cdr3_aa: CASSLDSVREQYF
clone_size: -; cdr3_length: 13; v_call: TRBV28; j_call: TRBJ1-5; d_call: TRBD1; cdr3_nt: TGTGCCAGCAGGGGACAGAACAATCAGCCCCAGCATTTT; cdr3_aa: CASRGQNNQPQHF
clone_size: -; cdr3_length: 18; v_call: TRBV7-2; j_call: TRBJ2-7; d_call: TRBD2; cdr3_nt: TGTGCCAGCAGCCCACTGTCTAGCGGGGGACAACACTCCTACGAGCAGTACTTC; cdr3_aa: CASSPLSSGGQHSYEQYF
clone_size: -; cdr3_length: 18; v_call: TRBV21-1; j_call: TRBJ2-1; d_call: -; cdr3_nt: TGTGCCAGCAGCCCGCTGGAATGGCGCGGGGGACCCTACAATGAGCAGTTCTTC; cdr3_aa: CASSPLEWRGGPYNEQFF
clone_size: once; cdr3_length: 15; v_call: TRBV19; j_call: TRBJ1-1; d_call: -; cdr3_nt: TGTGCCAGTAGTATAGGCGGGACCAGGAACACTGAAGCTTTCTTT; cdr3_aa: CASSIGGTRNTEAFF
clone_size: -; cdr3_length: 13; v_call: TRBV28; j_call: TRBJ1-6; d_call: -; cdr3_nt: TGTGCCAGCTGGGGGGGGCGAAATTCACCCCTCCACTTT; cdr3_aa: CASWGGRNSPLHF
clone_size: -; cdr3_length: 13; v_call: TRBV5-1; j_call: TRBJ1-2; d_call: -; cdr3_nt: TGCGCCAGCAGCCCCACAACTAACTATGGCTACACCTTC; cdr3_aa: CASSPTTNYGYTF
clone_size: few; cdr3_length: 11; v_call: TRBV20-1; j_call: TRBJ1-1; d_call: -; cdr3_nt: TGCAGTCCCCAGTCGAACACTGAAGCTTTCTTT; cdr3_aa: CSPQSNTEAFF
clone_size: -; cdr3_length: 11; v_call: TRBV20-1; j_call: TRBJ2-5; d_call: TRBD1; cdr3_nt: TGCAGTGCGAGGACAGGGGAGACCCAGTACTTC; cdr3_aa: CSARTGETQYF
clone_size: -; cdr3_length: 14; v_call: TRBV3-1/TRBV3-2; j_call: TRBJ1-6; d_call: -; cdr3_nt: TGTGCCAGCAGCCCTGGCGGTAATAATTCACCCCTCCACTTT; cdr3_aa: CASSPGGNNSPLHF
clone_size: once; cdr3_length: 15; v_call: TRBV5-6; j_call: TRBJ2-5; d_call: -; cdr3_nt: TGTGCCAGCAGCCGCCGCGGGGGCCCGGGGGAGACCCAGTACTTC; cdr3_aa: CASSRRGGPGETQYF
clone_size: -; cdr3_length: 18; v_call: TRBV5-1; j_call: TRBJ2-5; d_call: TRBD2; cdr3_nt: TGCGCCAGCAGCTTTCGACTAGCGGGGGAACCCACATTGCGGGCCCAGTACTTC; cdr3_aa: CASSFRLAGEPTLRAQYF